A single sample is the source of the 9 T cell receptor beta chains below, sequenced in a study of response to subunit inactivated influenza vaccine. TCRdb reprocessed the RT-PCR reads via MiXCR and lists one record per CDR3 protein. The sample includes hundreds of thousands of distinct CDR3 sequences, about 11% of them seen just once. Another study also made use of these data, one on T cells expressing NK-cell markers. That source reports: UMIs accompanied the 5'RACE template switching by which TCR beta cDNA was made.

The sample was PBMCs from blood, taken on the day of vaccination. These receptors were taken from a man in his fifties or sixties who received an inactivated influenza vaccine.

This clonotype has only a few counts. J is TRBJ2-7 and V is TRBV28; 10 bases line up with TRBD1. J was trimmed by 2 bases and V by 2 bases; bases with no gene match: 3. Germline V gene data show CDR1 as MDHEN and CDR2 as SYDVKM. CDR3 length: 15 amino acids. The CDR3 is CASSLGTGAPYEQYF. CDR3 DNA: TGTGCCAGCAGTTTAGGGACAGGGGCCCCCTACGAGCAGTACTTC.

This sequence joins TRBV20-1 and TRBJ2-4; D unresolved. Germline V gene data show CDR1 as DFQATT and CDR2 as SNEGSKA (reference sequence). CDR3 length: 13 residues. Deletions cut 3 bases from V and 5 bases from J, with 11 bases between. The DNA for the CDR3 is TGCAGTGCTAGCAGCAATGGGGAAAACATTCAGTACTTC. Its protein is CSASSNGENIQYF.

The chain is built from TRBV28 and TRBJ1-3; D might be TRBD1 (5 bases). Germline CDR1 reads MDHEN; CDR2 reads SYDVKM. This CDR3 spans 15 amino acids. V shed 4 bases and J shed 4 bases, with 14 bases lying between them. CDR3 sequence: CASSSWGGAGNTIYF. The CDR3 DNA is TGTGCCAGCAGTTCCTGGGGAGGGGCCGGAAACACCATATATTTT.

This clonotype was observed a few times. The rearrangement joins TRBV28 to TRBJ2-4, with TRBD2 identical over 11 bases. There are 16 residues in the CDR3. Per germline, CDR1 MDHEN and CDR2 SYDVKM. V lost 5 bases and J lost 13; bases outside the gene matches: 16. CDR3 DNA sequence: TGTGCCAGCAGTCCAAGCGGGACTAGCGGCCTGGTCGGGCAGTACTTC. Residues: CASSPSGTSGLVGQYF.

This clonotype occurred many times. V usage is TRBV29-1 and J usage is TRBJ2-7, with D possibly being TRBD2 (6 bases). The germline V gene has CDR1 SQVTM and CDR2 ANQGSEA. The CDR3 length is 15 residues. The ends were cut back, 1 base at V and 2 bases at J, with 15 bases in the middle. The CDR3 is CSVEGRDFGTYEQYF. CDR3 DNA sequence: TGCAGCGTTGAAGGCCGGGACTTTGGGACCTACGAGCAGTACTTC.

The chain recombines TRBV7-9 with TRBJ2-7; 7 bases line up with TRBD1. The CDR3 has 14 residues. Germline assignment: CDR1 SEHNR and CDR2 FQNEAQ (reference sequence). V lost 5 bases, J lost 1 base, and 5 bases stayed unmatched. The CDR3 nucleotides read TGTGCCAGCAGCAATCCAGGGGGATCCTACGAGCAGTACTTC. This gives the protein CASSNPGGSYEQYF. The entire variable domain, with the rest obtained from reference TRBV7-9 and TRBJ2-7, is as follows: DTGVSQNPRHKITKRGQNVTFRCDPISEHNRLYWYRQTLGQGPEFLTYFQNEAQLEKSRLLSDRFSAERPKGSFSTLEIQRTEQGDSAMYLCASSNPGGSYEQYFGPGTRLTVT.

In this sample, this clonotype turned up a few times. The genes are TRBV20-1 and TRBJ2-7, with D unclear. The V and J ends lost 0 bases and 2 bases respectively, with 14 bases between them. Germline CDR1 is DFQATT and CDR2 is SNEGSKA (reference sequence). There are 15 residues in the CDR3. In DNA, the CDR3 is TGCAGTGCTAGAGATCTAGGCACAGCAACCTACGAGCAGTACTTC. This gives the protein CSARDLGTATYEQYF.

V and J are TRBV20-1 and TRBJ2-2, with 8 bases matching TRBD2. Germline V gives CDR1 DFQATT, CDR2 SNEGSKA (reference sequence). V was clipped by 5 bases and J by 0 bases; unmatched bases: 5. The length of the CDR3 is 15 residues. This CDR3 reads CSAHGGAPNTGELFF. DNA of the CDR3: TGCAGTGCTCACGGGGGGGCCCCGAACACCGGGGAGCTGTTTTTT.

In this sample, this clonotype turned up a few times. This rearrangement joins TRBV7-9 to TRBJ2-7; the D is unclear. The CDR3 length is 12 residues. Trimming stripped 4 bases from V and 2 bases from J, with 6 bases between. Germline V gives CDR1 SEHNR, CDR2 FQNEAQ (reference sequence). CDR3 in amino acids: CASSYLAYEQYF. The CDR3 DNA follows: TGTGCCAGCAGCTACCTGGCCTACGAGCAGTACTTC.